These 29 T cell receptor beta chains were all obtained from the same sample, sequenced in a study of OX40 agonist ivuxolimab in advanced cancers. Repertoires were generated with immunoSEQ multiplex PCR, while TCRdb's copy carries only in-frame clones and drops some. The table lists about 20,000 clones, about 86% of them singletons. The source material was CD4+ or CD8+ T cells sorted from blood, sampled in a trial of the OX40 agonist ivuxolimab. The source is an adult with an advanced solid tumor such as melanoma, head and neck, liver or kidney cancer.

The chain employs TRBV27 and TRBJ2-2, with D possibly being TRBD1 or TRBD2 (7 bases each). In germline, CDR1 is MNHEY, CDR2 SMNVEV (reference sequence). The CDR3 extends over 15 amino acids. V gave up 7 bases and J gave up 5 bases, with 17 bases separating them. The DNA of the CDR3 is TGTGCCAGCACCGTAACAGGGGAGGGGACCGGGGAGCTGTTTTTT. This gives the protein CASTVTGEGTGELFF.

The chain is built from TRBV11-2 and TRBJ1-1; D gene ambiguous. CDR3 length: 12 amino acids. Trimming took 5 bases from V and 6 from J, leaving 10 bases between them. Germline V gene data show CDR1 as SGHAT and CDR2 as FQNNGV. CDR3 protein: CASSTGRPEAFF. Here the CDR3 DNA reads TGTGCCAGCAGCACCGGGCGCCCTGAAGCTTTCTTT. The full variable domain, rest sourced from reference TRBV11-2 and TRBJ1-1, is EAGVAQSPRYKIIEKRQSVAFWCNPISGHATLYWYQQILGQGPKLLIQFQNNGVVDDSQLPKDRFSAERLKGVDSTLKIQPAKLEDSAVYLCASSTGRPEAFFGQGTRLTVV.

This clone is a singleton in its sample. This chain uses TRBV21-1 with TRBJ2-3; the table assigns TRBD2, which was not confirmed against the DNA. TRBV21-1 has pseudogene status. This CDR3 contains 20 residues. CDR3: CASSRQSWLVGGHPTDTQYF. In nucleotides, the CDR3 is TGTGCCAGCAGCCGTCAATCGTGGCTAGTGGGGGGGCATCCCACAGATACGCAGTATTTT.

The gene calls are TRBV19 and TRBJ1-5; D is ambiguous. V lost 2 bases and J lost 5, with 7 bases in between. CDR3 length: 13 amino acids. The germline V gene has CDR1 LNHDA and CDR2 SQIVND (reference sequence). CDR3 in DNA: TGTGCCAGTAGTATATTCGGGGATCAGCCCCAGCATTTT. This codes for CASSIFGDQPQHF.

This chain connects TRBV7-2 to TRBJ1-2; TRBD1 is a possible D gene (5 bases). The V gene's germline CDR1 is SGHTA and CDR2 FQGNSA. The V gene lost 1 base and the J gene lost 4 bases, with 16 bases spanning the gap. This CDR3 contains 16 residues. The CDR3 reads CASSLVRPGLAYGYTF. The CDR3 nucleotides read TGTGCCAGCAGCTTAGTTCGCCCAGGGTTGGCCTATGGCTACACCTTC.

The chain is built from TRBV4-2 and TRBJ2-3; 7 positions match TRBD2. Germline V gene lookup returns CDR1 LGHNA and CDR2 YNFKEQ. J was trimmed by 4 bases and V by 0 bases; bases with no gene match: 7. The CDR3 covers 16 residues. The CDR3 loop is CASSQEGGVPPDTQYF. The CDR3 DNA reads TGTGCCAGCAGCCAAGAGGGGGGGGTGCCACCAGATACGCAGTATTTT.

This chain uses TRBV5-8 with TRBJ1-1; D may be TRBD1 (6 bases). Germline lookup yields CDR1 SGHTS and CDR2 YDEGEE. The CDR3 runs 14 residues. Trimming pared 4 bases from V and 1 base from J, leaving 11 bases between. The DNA of the CDR3 is TGTGCCAGCAGCCTACAGGGATGGAACACTGAAGCTTTCTTT. Residues: CASSLQGWNTEAFF.

CDR3 amino acids: CAYRIQGASYNEQFF. The CDR3, as DNA: TGTGCCTACCGCATACAGGGGGCTTCCTACAATGAGCAGTTCTTC. The chain uses TRBV5-8 and TRBJ2-1, with 9 bases lining up with TRBD1. The CDR3 has 15 residues. Per the germline V gene, CDR1 is SGHTS and CDR2 is YDEGEE. The V gene end was trimmed by 10 bases and the J gene end by 1 base; junction bases not matched to a gene: 9.

This chain connects TRBV4-3 to TRBJ2-5, with 10 nucleotides matching TRBD1. The CDR3 contains 18 residues. With V trimmed by 1 base and J by 2 bases, 10 bases remained unmatched. The germline CDR1 and CDR2 sequences are LGHNA and YSLEER. The CDR3 here is CASSQGTILDRGQETQYF. The CDR3 DNA sequence: TGCGCCAGCAGCCAAGGAACGATACTGGACAGGGGGCAAGAGACCCAGTACTTC.

This rearrangement joins TRBV5-1 to TRBJ2-1; D not certain. V was clipped by 0 bases and J by 10 bases, with 8 bases between them. Germline CDR1 is SGHRS and CDR2 is YFSETQ. The CDR3 extends over 12 amino acids. CDR3 nucleotides: TGCGCCAGCAGCTTGGAATCCGGAGAGCAGTTCTTC. Its translation: CASSLESGEQFF.

V usage is TRBV27 and J usage is TRBJ2-4; D ambiguous. Between the trimmed V and J ends, which lost 1 base and 1 base, there was a span of 5 bases. The CDR3 covers 14 residues. From germline, CDR1 is MNHEY and CDR2 SMNVEV (reference sequence). CDR3 nucleotide sequence: TGTGCCAGCAGTTTATTGGGGGCCAAAAACATTCAGTACTTC. It codes for CASSLLGAKNIQYF.

The gene calls are TRBV11-2 and TRBJ1-2; D unclear. Per germline, CDR1 SGHAT and CDR2 FQNNGV. V shed 3 bases and J shed 4 bases, with 9 bases lying between them. This CDR3 is 13 amino acids long. CDR3 DNA: TGTGCCAGCAGCTTCGGAAGCGCCTATGGCTACACCTTC. Protein sequence: CASSFGSAYGYTF.

The rearrangement joins TRBV4-3 to TRBJ1-2; 9 bases are a match to TRBD1. The CDR3 consists of 17 residues. J lost 4 bases, V lost 0 bases, and 9 bases had no gene match. Germline-derived CDR1 and CDR2 are LGHNA and YSLEER. The CDR3 bases are TGCGCCAGCAGCCAAGAAGGGACAGGGACGTGGGGCTATGGCTACACCTTC. Translating gives CASSQEGTGTWGYGYTF.

This clone was counted a single time. The genes are TRBV18 and TRBJ2-7; 8 bases are shared with TRBD2. V lost 5 bases, J lost 6 bases, and 6 bases stayed unmatched. The CDR3 runs 13 residues. Germline-derived CDR1 and CDR2 are KGHSH and LQKENI. The CDR3 loop is CASSSGGGGEQYF. The CDR3 coding sequence is TGTGCCAGCTCATCCGGGGGGGGAGGCGAGCAGTACTTC.

The chain combines TRBV5-4 with TRBJ1-2; 7 bases are a match to TRBD1. V gave up 0 bases and J gave up 2 bases; unmatched junction bases: 4. CDR1 and CDR2 from the germline V gene are SGHNT and YYREEE (reference sequence). The CDR3 length is 15 residues. The CDR3 protein is CASSLGGTANYGYTF. In DNA, the CDR3 is TGTGCCAGCAGCTTGGGGGGGACAGCGAACTATGGCTACACCTTC. Based on the CDR3 plus reference TRBV5-4 and TRBJ1-2, the full variable domain is ETGVTQSPTHLIKTRGQQVTLRCSSQSGHNTVSWYQQALGQGPQFIFQYYREEENGRGNFPPRFSGLQFPNYSSELNVNALELDDSALYLCASSLGGTANYGYTFGSGTRLTVV.

The chain has TRBV11-1 and TRBJ2-7; D assignment may be TRBD1 or TRBD2 (6 bases each). Trimming took 5 bases from V and 3 from J, leaving 17 bases between them. The CDR3 is 15 amino acids. Germline CDR1 SGHAT, CDR2 FQDESV (reference sequence). This chain's CDR3 is CASSPLGAGNYEQYF. The CDR3 bases are TGTGCCAGCAGCCCACTGGGGGCGGGGAACTACGAGCAGTACTTC. The full variable domain, with the rest looked up from reference TRBV11-1 and TRBJ2-7, is EAEVAQSPRYKITEKSQAVAFWCDPISGHATLYWYRQILGQGPELLVQFQDESVVDDSQLPKDRFSAERLKGVDSTLKIQPAELGDSAMYLCASSPLGAGNYEQYFGPGTRLTVT.

The CDR3 here is CASSLEWIDRDEEQYF. CDR3 nucleotide sequence: TGTGCCAGCAGCTTAGAGTGGATAGACAGGGATGAAGAGCAGTACTTC. The chain has TRBV7-9 and TRBJ2-7; TRBD1 aligns across 7 bases. CDR3 length: 16 residues. The junction had 13 bases not matched to a gene; V was cut back by 1 base and J by 7 bases. Germline V gene sequence: CDR1 SEHNR, CDR2 FQNEAQ (reference sequence).

V gene TRBV28 combines with J gene TRBJ2-2; 8 nucleotides align to TRBD2. The J segment lost 5 bases and the V segment lost 2 bases, leaving 4 bases of the junction unmatched. CDR1 is MDHEN and CDR2 is SYDVKM in the germline V gene. The CDR3 extends over 15 amino acids. The CDR3 reads CASSLSGGGTGELFF. The CDR3 nucleotides are TGTGCCAGCAGTTTAAGCGGGGGTGGTACCGGGGAGCTGTTTTTT.

This sequence joins TRBV5-4 and TRBJ1-5, with D hard to call. This CDR3 has 15 amino acids. Germline V gene lookup returns CDR1 SGHNT and CDR2 YYREEE (reference sequence). Between the trimmed V and J ends, which lost 4 bases and 0 bases, there was a span of 11 bases. The CDR3 protein is CASSPGPDSNQPQHF. The CDR3 DNA follows: TGTGCCAGCAGCCCCGGGCCCGATAGCAATCAGCCCCAGCATTTT.

The chain recombines TRBV7-2 with TRBJ1-6; possible D gene TRBD1, 6 bases. The germline CDR1 and CDR2 sequences are SGHTA and FQGNSA. The CDR3 contains 14 residues. V gave up 3 bases and J gave up 9 bases, with 12 bases separating them. CDR3 DNA: TGTGCCAGCAGCTTCGAGGGGACACTTTCACCCCTCCACTTT. It codes for CASSFEGTLSPLHF.

The CDR3 region has the DNA TGTGCCACTAACCGGGACAGTCAACCGGGCTACACCTTC. It codes for CATNRDSQPGYTF. This rearrangement joins TRBV19 to TRBJ1-2; 7 positions match TRBD1. The germline V gene has CDR1 LNHDA and CDR2 SQIVND (reference sequence). The junction had 13 bases not matched to a gene; V was cut back by 10 bases and J by 8 bases. The length of the CDR3 is 13 residues.

The V and J genes are TRBV6-1 and TRBJ2-5, with D hard to call. Trimming removed 7 bases at V and 5 bases at J, with 11 bases between. CDR3 length: 12 residues. Germline-derived CDR1 and CDR2 are MNHNS and SASEGT. The DNA of the CDR3 is TGTGCCAGCACCCGAGCCGGGGAGACCCAGTACTTC. Amino acid sequence: CASTRAGETQYF.

The chain employs TRBV6-5 and TRBJ1-1, with TRBD1 matching 9 bases. Germline V CDR1 and CDR2: MNHEY, SVGAGI. Trimming at V came to 6 bases and at J to 0 bases, leaving 5 bases not matched to a gene. CDR3 length: 15 residues. CDR3 in DNA: TGTGCCAGCAGCCGACAGGGGGAAATGAACACTGAAGCTTTCTTT. This gives the protein CASSRQGEMNTEAFF.

The J gene is TRBJ2-7, the V gene TRBV5-1, with D uncertain. The V gene's germline CDR1 is SGHRS and CDR2 YFSETQ. CDR3 size: 11 residues. With 4 bases removed from V and 3 bases from J, the gap between germline ends came to 5 bases. The CDR3 is CASSPGYEQYF. The DNA of the CDR3 is TGCGCCAGCAGCCCCGGCTACGAGCAGTACTTC.

The chain recombines TRBV9 with TRBJ2-5, with D maybe TRBD1 (6 bases). The CDR3 consists of 14 residues. Germline values: CDR1 SGDLS, CDR2 YYNGEE. The V and J ends lost 4 bases and 1 base respectively, with 11 bases between them. The CDR3 coding sequence is TGTGCCAGCAGCCCGTGGGACACCCAAGAGACCCAGTACTTC. It specifies CASSPWDTQETQYF.

The chain has TRBV4-3 and TRBJ1-5; TRBD1 might be the D (6 bases). Per germline, CDR1 LGHNA and CDR2 YSLEER. CDR3 length equals 15 residues. Trimming cost V 4 bases and J 4 bases, with 14 bases left between them. The CDR3 DNA is TGCGCCAGCAGCCTCCACAGGGTAGGGAATCAGCCCCAGCATTTT. Translating it yields CASSLHRVGNQPQHF.

This clone was counted a few times. The J gene is TRBJ2-7, the V gene TRBV27; TRBD2 agrees at 8 bases. From germline, CDR1 is MNHEY and CDR2 SMNVEV (reference sequence). J gave up 6 bases and V 8 bases, and 12 bases lay outside the gene matches. The CDR3 has 14 residues. This CDR3 is CASAPGGGLGEQYF. CDR3 nucleotide sequence: TGTGCCAGCGCCCCGGGGGGGGGTCTCGGCGAGCAGTACTTC.

The chain employs TRBV28 and TRBJ2-7; D unclear. V shed 6 bases and J shed 4 bases, with 10 bases lying between them. The CDR3 consists of 12 residues. The germline V gene has CDR1 MDHEN and CDR2 SYDVKM. As DNA, the CDR3 is TGTGCCAGCAGCCGCGGACGGTACGAGCAGTACTTC. Its translation is CASSRGRYEQYF.

The CDR3 DNA sequence: TGTGCCAGCAGCCCTGCAGGGGGCCTCTCCTACGAGCAGTACTTC. It encodes CASSPAGGLSYEQYF. The J gene is TRBJ2-7, the V gene TRBV7-7; TRBD1 aligns across 8 bases. From germline, CDR1 is SSHAT and CDR2 FNYEAQ (reference sequence). Trimming took 5 bases from V and 0 from J; bases not matched to a gene: 6. The CDR3 totals 15 residues.